What follows are 32 T cell receptor beta chains derived from one specimen sequenced in a study of beta chain features in type 1 diabetes. Expressed TCRB transcripts got sequenced, as all isolated RNA was reverse transcribed. Clones were read by immunoSEQ multiplex PCR, and TCRdb kept only the in-frame ones, dropping some. The sample lists some 350,000 clones; about 10% were seen once. These receptors have no known antigen. Whole-study findings and limits: Shortening that was moderate but significant affected the TCRB CDR3s of Type 1 diabetes patients in all four CD4+ subsets.

The sample taken for sequencing was central memory CD4+ T cells from blood. These receptors were collected from a man aged 30 to 39 with type 1 diabetes.

V is TRBV29-1 and J is TRBJ2-2; unclear D gene. V lost 7 bases and J lost 0, with 9 bases in between. The germline V gene encodes CDR1 SQVTM and CDR2 ANQGSEA. The CDR3 is 13 amino acids. The CDR3 protein is CSAGSPNTGELFF. CDR3 bases: TGCAGCGCCGGTTCGCCGAACACCGGGGAGCTGTTTTTT.

This clone has only a few counts. This rearrangement joins TRBV7-2 to TRBJ1-1; D unclear. This CDR3 contains 13 residues. The germline V gene has CDR1 SGHTA and CDR2 FQGNSA. Between the trimmed V and J ends, which lost 3 bases and 1 base, there was a span of 6 bases. As DNA, the CDR3 is TGTGCCAGCAGCTTGGCGGCGAACACTGAAGCTTTCTTT. It codes for CASSLAANTEAFF.

The V and J genes are TRBV5-1 and TRBJ2-2; no definite D call. Germline V gene lookup returns CDR1 SGHRS and CDR2 YFSETQ. This CDR3 contains 14 residues. V gave up 5 bases and J gave up 0 bases, with 8 bases separating them. CDR3 loop: CASRQQANTGELFF. The CDR3, as DNA: TGCGCCAGCAGGCAGCAAGCGAACACCGGGGAGCTGTTTTTT.

This clone was seen repeatedly, ten times or more. V is TRBV19 and J is TRBJ2-3; D gene uncertain. The germline V gene encodes CDR1 LNHDA and CDR2 SQIVND (reference sequence). Deletions cut 0 bases from V and 1 base from J, with 2 bases between. This CDR3 has 13 amino acids. CDR3 sequence: CASSIEGTDTQYF. Written as DNA, the CDR3 is TGTGCCAGTAGTATAGAGGGCACAGATACGCAGTATTTT.

The chain has TRBV11-2 and TRBJ2-7; 7 nucleotides match TRBD2. The CDR3 contains 16 residues. Losses at the gene ends were 2 bases for V and 0 bases for J; bases not matched to a gene: 7. The V gene's germline CDR1 is SGHAT and CDR2 FQNNGV. The DNA for the CDR3 is TGTGCCAGCAGCTTAATCTTGGGACTAAACTCCTACGAGCAGTACTTC. This codes for CASSLILGLNSYEQYF.

This clone was seen more than once but under ten times. The chain combines TRBV28 with TRBJ2-3; 10 bases fit TRBD1. The CDR3 extends over 16 amino acids. Trimming cost V 3 bases and J 2 bases; bases outside gene matches: 5. The germline gives CDR1 MDHEN, CDR2 SYDVKM. This CDR3 is CASSFTGTGATDTQYF. The CDR3 region has the DNA TGTGCCAGCAGTTTTACCGGGACAGGGGCCACAGATACGCAGTATTTT.

This clone showed up just a few times. The V gene is TRBV6-5, the J gene TRBJ2-2; a weak D match, TRBD1 (6 bases). Germline values: CDR1 MNHEY, CDR2 SVGAGI. The CDR3 contains 13 residues. The V end lost 5 bases, the J end lost 7 bases, and 11 bases lay between the germline ends. In nucleotides, the CDR3 is TGTGCCAGCAGTCGGACAGTCGGCGGGGAGCTGTTTTTT. Translation: CASSRTVGGELFF.

This clone has only a few counts. CDR3 protein: CASSARTGESYNEQFF. The CDR3 DNA follows: TGTGCCAGCAGTGCCCGGACAGGGGAGTCCTACAATGAGCAGTTCTTC. This chain connects TRBV25-1 to TRBJ2-1, with 9 bases matching TRBD1. The J segment lost 1 base and the V segment lost 4 bases, leaving 5 bases of the junction unmatched. The CDR3 runs 16 residues. The V gene's germline CDR1 is MGHDK and CDR2 SYGVNS.

This clone was counted only a few times. The rearrangement joins TRBV29-1 to TRBJ2-5, with a possible D match to TRBD1 (6 bases). Germline assignment: CDR1 SQVTM and CDR2 ANQGSEA. This CDR3 has 12 residues. Trimming removed 7 bases from V and 3 bases from J, with 12 bases in between. The CDR3: CSAEQGKETQYF. CDR3 coding DNA: TGCAGCGCAGAACAGGGAAAAGAGACCCAGTACTTC.

The J gene is TRBJ2-5, the V gene TRBV6-5; 7 bases are a match to TRBD1. CDR1 and CDR2 (germline): MNHEY, SVGAGI. V dropped 6 bases and J dropped 1; count of bases not matched to a gene: 8. The CDR3 has 15 amino acids. CDR3 residues: CASRHSRTGQETQYF. In nucleotides, the CDR3 is TGTGCCAGCAGACACTCTCGGACAGGCCAAGAGACCCAGTACTTC.

In DNA, the CDR3 is TGCAGCGTTGCGTTGCGGGAGTCTCCCTACGAGCAGTACTTC. It translates to CSVALRESPYEQYF. This rearrangement joins TRBV29-1 to TRBJ2-7; 7 bases map to TRBD2. Trimming took 4 bases from V and 2 from J; bases not matched to a gene: 8. Germline V lookup: CDR1 SQVTM, CDR2 ANQGSEA. The CDR3 spans 14 residues.

V gene TRBV6-6 combines with J gene TRBJ1-1; no clear D gene. Trimming pared 2 bases from V and 4 bases from J, leaving 14 bases between. CDR3 length: 15 amino acids. CDR1 is MNHNY, CDR2 SVGAGI, per germline (reference sequence). The CDR3 DNA follows: TGTGCCAGCAGTTACGCACGAGGGCTTATCACTGAAGCTTTCTTT. Protein product: CASSYARGLITEAFF.

On this clone: A much more abundant neighbour one base away suggests this may be a read error. This rearrangement joins TRBV7-9 to TRBJ2-2; D is undetermined. Germline values: CDR1 SEHNR, CDR2 FQNEAQ (reference sequence). CDR3 length equals 11 residues. Trimming removed 2 bases from V and 6 bases from J, with 1 base in between. The CDR3: CASSLSGELFF. In nucleotides, the CDR3 is TGTGCCAGCAGCTTATCCGGGGAGCTGTTTTTT. The entire variable domain, with the rest obtained from reference TRBV7-9 and TRBJ2-2, is as follows: DTGVSQNPRHKITKRGQNVTFRCDPISEHNRLYWYRQTLGQGPEFLTYFQNEAQLEKSRLLSDRFSAERPKGSFSTLEIQRTEQGDSAMYLCASSLSGELFFGEGSRLTVL.

This clone was detected ten times or more. The CDR3 nucleotides are TGTGCCAGCAGCTTGGGAAGCTCTGGAAACACCATATATTTT. Translation: CASSLGSSGNTIYF. The chain links TRBV11-2 to TRBJ1-3; D is undetermined. The length of the CDR3 is 14 residues. Germline CDR1 reads SGHAT; CDR2 reads FQNNGV. Trimming removed 3 bases from V and 0 bases from J, with 6 bases in between.

The rearrangement joins TRBV29-1 to TRBJ2-5; TRBD1 matches 9 bases. The V segment lost 7 bases and the J segment 7 bases; nucleotides outside the gene matches: 7. This CDR3 spans 12 amino acids. The germline CDR1 and CDR2 sequences are SQVTM and ANQGSEA. Here the CDR3 DNA reads TGCAGCGGTGGGTCGACAGGGGGGACCCAGTACTTC. It yields the protein CSGGSTGGTQYF.

This chain joins TRBV7-9 and TRBJ2-5; TRBD2 aligns across 7 bases. CDR3 length: 15 residues. After removal of 5 bases from V and 7 bases from J, the junction contained 13 bases not matched to a gene. The V gene's germline CDR1 is SEHNR and CDR2 FQNEAQ (reference sequence). The CDR3, as DNA: TGTGCCAGCAGCCCCTCTGGGGCGGGAGTAGGGACCCAGTACTTC. Translated: CASSPSGAGVGTQYF.

In this sample, this clone turned up a few times. V usage is TRBV5-1 and J usage is TRBJ2-7, with 10 bases identical to TRBD2. The CDR3 is made up of 15 amino acids. V was pared by 4 bases and J by 6 bases, with 10 bases of the junction left unmatched. Germline CDR1 is SGHRS and CDR2 is YFSETQ. The CDR3 DNA is TGCGCCAGCAGCCAGCGGGAGGGAACAGGGGGCGAGCAGTACTTC. Translated: CASSQREGTGGEQYF. Complete variable domain (other parts from reference TRBV5-1 and TRBJ2-7): KAGVTQTPRYLIKTRGQQVTLSCSPISGHRSVSWYQQTPGQGLQFLFEYFSETQRNKGNFPGRFSGRQFSNSRSEMNVSTLELGDSALYLCASSQREGTGGEQYFGPGTRLTVT.

The CDR3 DNA follows: TGTACCTCTAAGGGGGCGGTCGATGCCTACGAGCAGTACTTC. Its translation: CTSKGAVDAYEQYF. This rearrangement joins TRBV27 to TRBJ2-7; TRBD1 matches 7 bases. The CDR3 runs 14 residues. The germline gives CDR1 MNHEY, CDR2 SMNVEV (reference sequence).

The table lists this clone with a few counts. J is TRBJ1-4 and V is TRBV18; 10 bases fit TRBD1. The germline V gene encodes CDR1 KGHSH and CDR2 LQKENI. V shed 3 bases, J shed 4 bases, and the junction held 8 bases outside the gene matches. CDR3 length: 17 residues. The chain's CDR3 is CASSPLPGQGNNEKLFF. The CDR3 DNA sequence: TGTGCCAGCTCACCGTTACCGGGACAGGGGAATAATGAAAAACTGTTTTTT.

In its sample, this clone was seen a few times. The rearrangement links TRBV6-1 to TRBJ1-1, with D tentatively TRBD1 (5 bases). The CDR3 is 15 residues long. The V gene lost 4 bases and the J gene lost 0 bases, with 12 bases spanning the gap. In germline, CDR1 is MNHNS, CDR2 SASEGT. The CDR3 sequence: CASSGYRSLNTEAFF. CDR3 DNA: TGTGCCAGCAGTGGGTACAGGAGCTTGAACACTGAAGCTTTCTTT.

CDR3 sequence reads: CASRTTYTGDHGYTF. The DNA of the CDR3 is TGTGCCAGCAGGACGACCTATACAGGGGATCATGGCTACACCTTC. The chain has TRBV28 and TRBJ1-2; 7 positions agree with TRBD1. The V gene's germline CDR1 is MDHEN and CDR2 SYDVKM. The junction had 13 bases not matched to a gene; V was cut back by 6 bases and J by 6 bases. The CDR3 contains 15 residues.

This clone was seen a handful of times. The chain couples TRBV6-5 to TRBJ2-7; possibly TRBD1 for D (6 bases). Per germline, CDR1 MNHEY and CDR2 SVGAGI. V was cut by 2 bases and J by 2 bases, with 16 bases left in between. The CDR3 is made up of 16 amino acids. CDR3: CASSYPSPGHTYEQYF. Here the CDR3 DNA reads TGTGCCAGCAGTTACCCATCCCCGGGACATACCTACGAGCAGTACTTC.

This clone has a handful of counts. The chain combines TRBV19 with TRBJ2-7; possible D gene TRBD1, 6 bases. The germline V gene encodes CDR1 LNHDA and CDR2 SQIVND (reference sequence). CDR3 length: 15 amino acids. V was cut by 6 bases and J by 1 base, with 16 bases left in between. The CDR3 coding sequence is TGTGCCAGTAGCCGTGGGGGCGGTGTGTCCTACGAGCAGTACTTC. Translated, it gives CASSRGGGVSYEQYF.

The V and J genes are TRBV29-1 and TRBJ1-3; D gene unclear. The CDR3 runs to 14 residues. Trimming left V 7 bases short and J 0 bases short, with 13 bases between. Germline loops: CDR1 SQVTM, CDR2 ANQGSEA. The CDR3 loop is CSADGGPSGNTIYF. In DNA, the CDR3 is TGCAGCGCGGACGGAGGCCCCTCTGGAAACACCATATATTTT.

This clone was observed a few times. The chain links TRBV5-4 to TRBJ2-7; D ambiguous. The germline CDR1 and CDR2 sequences are SGHNT and YYREEE (reference sequence). The germline V and J ends were trimmed by 3 bases and 5 bases, with 18 bases remaining between them. The CDR3 loop spans 15 amino acids. CDR3 residues: CASSSLRASGNEQYF. The CDR3 bases are TGTGCCAGCAGCTCCCTGAGAGCGTCGGGCAACGAGCAGTACTTC.

There are a few counts of this clone. This sequence joins TRBV5-4 and TRBJ1-1; tentatively, D is TRBD1 (6 bases). This CDR3 spans 18 amino acids. V lost 0 bases and J lost 0, with 18 bases in between. CDR1 SGHNT and CDR2 YYREEE come from the germline V gene (reference sequence). The CDR3 sequence is CASSLGSAGARMNTEAFF. CDR3 bases: TGTGCCAGCAGCTTGGGATCGGCAGGGGCTCGAATGAACACTGAAGCTTTCTTT.

This clone has just a few counts. The V and J genes are TRBV29-1 and TRBJ2-3; TRBD1 matches 7 bases. The J segment lost 1 base and the V segment lost 8 bases, leaving 3 bases of the junction unmatched. Germline V gene sequence: CDR1 SQVTM, CDR2 ANQGSEA. The CDR3 has 12 residues. For the CDR3, the DNA is TGCAGCCATGACAGGGGCACAGATACGCAGTATTTT. This sequence encodes CSHDRGTDTQYF.

Concerning this clone itself: The germline gene is not matched at one end of the junction; a read error may be the cause. The rearrangement joins TRBV6-1 to TRBJ2-1; 8 bases are shared with TRBD1. CDR1 MNHNS and CDR2 SASEGT come from the germline V gene. The CDR3 has 14 amino acids. The CDR3 reads CASRGQGSHNEQFF. As DNA, the CDR3 is TGTGCCAGCAGAGGACAGGGCTCCCACAATGAGCAGTTCTTC.

A few counts support this clone. This CDR3 reads CASSPRPRQTGELFF. The CDR3 region has the DNA TGTGCCAGCAGTCCACGACCTCGACAAACCGGGGAGCTGTTTTTT. This chain joins TRBV27 and TRBJ2-2; D unresolved. This CDR3 region has 15 residues. Germline assignment: CDR1 MNHEY and CDR2 SMNVEV (reference sequence). The V gene lost 5 bases and the J gene lost 5 bases, with 15 bases spanning the gap.

This clone appeared a few times. The chain joins TRBV19 to TRBJ1-1; 8 nucleotides match TRBD1. J lost 6 bases, V lost 5 bases, and 5 bases had no gene match. The CDR3 contains 13 residues. Germline V gives CDR1 LNHDA, CDR2 SQIVND (reference sequence). CDR3 sequence: CASSEQQGAEAFF. As DNA, the CDR3 is TGTGCCAGTAGTGAACAACAGGGGGCTGAAGCTTTCTTT.

The chain joins TRBV6-6 to TRBJ2-3, with a possible D match to TRBD1 (5 bases). Trimming removed 4 bases at V and 8 bases at J, with 16 bases between. The CDR3 totals 14 residues. Looked up from germline, CDR1 is MNHNY and CDR2 is SVGAGI (reference sequence). DNA for the CDR3: TGTGCCAGCAGTTTCCCTCGAGACAGTTCTACGCAGTATTTT. Its translation is CASSFPRDSSTQYF.

This clone was counted ten times or more. The genes are TRBV10-3 and TRBJ2-1; 7 bases are shared with TRBD2. V was clipped by 2 bases and J by 7 bases; unmatched bases: 11. Germline CDR1 and CDR2: ENHRY and SYGVKD. This CDR3 is built from 16 residues. The CDR3 DNA sequence: TGTGCCATCAGTGAGAGAGGCGGGAGTGGAGTGAATGAGCAGTTCTTC. This gives the protein CAISERGGSGVNEQFF.